The 2 T cell receptor beta chains below come from one sample, sequenced in a study of blood T cell repertoires in COVID-19. Sequencing was performed with immunoSEQ multiplex PCR; in TCRdb, only in-frame clones are kept and a portion is missing. This table holds under 350,000 clones, around 85% found once. The sample taken for sequencing was PBMCs or T cells enriched from blood (not recorded which). The source of these receptors is a woman between 40 and 50 years old with acute COVID-19.

V gene TRBV10-3 combines with J gene TRBJ1-6, with D perhaps matching TRBD1 (6 bases). Germline-derived CDR1 and CDR2 are ENHRY and SYGVKD. V was clipped by 10 bases and J by 7 bases, with 17 bases between them. This CDR3 region has 14 residues. In nucleotides, the CDR3 is TGTGCCACAATTTCGGGACAAAACAATTCACCCCTCCACTTT. As protein: CATISGQNNSPLHF.

This chain joins TRBV19 and TRBJ2-6, with 7 bases that match TRBD2. CDR1 and CDR2 (germline): LNHDA, SQIVND (reference sequence). The CDR3 sequence is 16 residues long. V lost 4 bases and J lost 2; bases outside the gene matches: 5. The CDR3 loop is CASSTGGLAGANVLTF. The CDR3 DNA reads as TGTGCCAGTAGTACGGGGGGACTTGCTGGGGCCAACGTCCTGACTTTC.